A single sample gave rise to the 17 T cell receptor beta chains below, sequenced in a study of cytomegalovirus exposure and HLA in healthy donors. Clones were read by immunoSEQ multiplex PCR, and TCRdb kept only the in-frame ones, dropping some. The sample consists of 150,000 to 200,000 clones, around nine tenths of them appearing once. The sequencing sample was made of PBMCs. The receptors stem from a woman in her twenties or thirties in good health and CMV-seronegative.

CDR3 loop: CASSFPGDSNQPQHF. The DNA for the CDR3 is TGTGCCAGCAGCTTTCCGGGGGATAGCAATCAGCCCCAGCATTTT. V and J are TRBV7-9 and TRBJ1-5, with D possibly TRBD1 on 5 matching bases. Looked up from germline, CDR1 is SEHNR and CDR2 is FQNEAQ (reference sequence). Trimming left V 3 bases short and J 0 bases short, with 9 bases between. This CDR3 region has 15 residues.

This CDR3 reads CASSEILGLTIYEQYF. The CDR3, as DNA: TGTGCCAGCAGTGAAATCCTGGGACTTACTATCTACGAGCAGTACTTC. V gene TRBV6-1 combines with J gene TRBJ2-7, with D maybe TRBD2 (6 bases). Germline V gene lookup returns CDR1 MNHNS and CDR2 SASEGT. The CDR3 length is 16 residues. V lost 2 bases, J lost 3 bases, and 17 bases lay in between.

The V gene is TRBV29-1, the J gene TRBJ2-7, with 9 bases identical to TRBD1. The J segment lost 3 bases and the V segment lost 7 bases, leaving 4 bases of the junction unmatched. The germline V gene has CDR1 SQVTM and CDR2 ANQGSEA. CDR3 size: 12 residues. The chain's CDR3 is CSAGTGIYEQYF. The CDR3 DNA is TGCAGCGCCGGGACAGGGATCTACGAGCAGTACTTC.

The V gene is TRBV15, the J gene TRBJ1-6; D call uncertain. There are 14 residues in the CDR3. Germline V gene lookup returns CDR1 LNHNV and CDR2 YYDKDF (reference sequence). The V and J ends lost 7 bases and 5 bases respectively, with 12 bases between them. The CDR3 DNA reads TGTGCCACCAATGCCGGTCAGGATAATTCACCCCTCCACTTT. Protein sequence: CATNAGQDNSPLHF.

CDR3 residues: CASSPGHEETQYF. DNA of the CDR3: TGCGCCAGCAGCCCGGGACACGAAGAGACCCAGTACTTC. The gene calls are TRBV5-1 and TRBJ2-5, with a tentative D call TRBD1 (6 bases). The germline V gene encodes CDR1 SGHRS and CDR2 YFSETQ. Trimming pared 4 bases from V and 3 bases from J, leaving 10 bases between. The CDR3 runs to 13 residues.

The V gene is TRBV28, the J gene TRBJ2-1; D is possibly TRBD1 (6 bases). In germline, CDR1 is MDHEN, CDR2 SYDVKM. V lost 4 bases and J 4 bases, leaving 14 bases between the germline ends. This CDR3 has 15 residues. The DNA of the CDR3 is TGTGCCAGCAGTTACCCTGGGGGCTCTTACAATGAGCAGTTCTTC. Its protein is CASSYPGGSYNEQFF.

The rearrangement links TRBV19 to TRBJ1-2; 12 nucleotides align to TRBD1. V was clipped by 4 bases and J by 5 bases; unmatched bases: 5. From germline, CDR1 is LNHDA and CDR2 SQIVND (reference sequence). This CDR3 is 15 amino acids long. The chain's CDR3 is CASSTWDRGRYGYTF. CDR3 bases: TGTGCCAGTAGTACTTGGGACAGGGGGCGTTATGGCTACACCTTC.

This clone was observed a single time. The rearrangement uses TRBV4-1 and TRBJ2-5, with a possible D match to TRBD2 (6 bases). Germline V gene data show CDR1 as MGHRA and CDR2 as YSYEKL. The V end was cut by 8 bases, the J end by 7 bases, with 11 bases between. This CDR3 region has 11 residues. CDR3 in amino acids: CASVDSGTQYF. CDR3 sequence (DNA): TGCGCCAGCGTAGATAGCGGGACCCAGTACTTC.

This clone was observed a handful of times. V usage is TRBV6-1 and J usage is TRBJ2-1, with TRBD1 identical over 10 bases. V shed 5 bases, J shed 7 bases, and the junction held 8 bases outside the gene matches. The germline CDR1 and CDR2 sequences are MNHNS and SASEGT. The CDR3 runs to 15 residues. This CDR3 reads CASSFDRGRHNEQFF. The CDR3 bases are TGTGCCAGCAGTTTTGACAGGGGGCGTCATAATGAGCAGTTCTTC.

The chain couples TRBV5-1 to TRBJ2-1; a possible D gene is TRBD1 (6 bases). The CDR3 totals 14 residues. V lost 0 bases, J lost 9 bases, and 13 bases lay in between. The germline CDR1 and CDR2 sequences are SGHRS and YFSETQ. The CDR3 loop is CASSLVETGGEQFF. Here the CDR3 DNA reads TGCGCCAGCAGCTTGGTTGAGACAGGAGGTGAGCAGTTCTTC.

This chain links TRBV19 with TRBJ2-7; 8 nucleotides line up with TRBD1. The CDR3 is 13 amino acids. Trimming cost V 10 bases and J 7 bases; bases outside gene matches: 12. Germline CDR1 is LNHDA and CDR2 is SQIVND (reference sequence). The CDR3 DNA reads TGTGCCACTCAGGGGGCCGATGGGAGGGAGCAGTACTTC. Its protein is CATQGADGREQYF.

The V and J genes are TRBV6-1 and TRBJ1-1; D might be TRBD1 (6 bases). The CDR3 loop spans 14 amino acids. Trimming removed 6 bases from V and 1 base from J, with 12 bases in between. Germline CDR1 is MNHNS and CDR2 is SASEGT. The CDR3 region has the DNA TGTGCCAGCAGAGCAACGGACAGGAACACTGAAGCTTTCTTT. Translation: CASRATDRNTEAFF.

The V and J genes are TRBV7-6 and TRBJ2-5; 11 bases match TRBD1. The CDR3 has 15 residues. Germline V lookup: CDR1 SGHVS, CDR2 FNYEAQ. The V gene end was trimmed by 6 bases and the J gene end by 6 bases; junction bases not matched to a gene: 9. CDR3 nucleotide sequence: TGTGCCAGCAGTCCAAGGACAGGGGGCTTGAAGACCCAGTACTTC. Amino acids: CASSPRTGGLKTQYF.

The V gene is TRBV6-5, the J gene TRBJ1-4; D uncertain. This CDR3 spans 14 amino acids. Trimming left V 6 bases short and J 7 bases short, with 15 bases between. Germline CDR1 is MNHEY and CDR2 is SVGAGI. CDR3 DNA: TGTGCCAGCAGCTTGAGGGCGAGTGGTGAAAAACTGTTTTTT. Its translation is CASSLRASGEKLFF.

V gene TRBV6-5 combines with J gene TRBJ1-1, with D possibly matching TRBD1 (5 bases). The length of the CDR3 is 14 residues. The V gene lost 9 bases and the J gene lost 4 bases, with 18 bases spanning the gap. The germline V gene has CDR1 MNHEY and CDR2 SVGAGI. This CDR3 is CASGVGGGGTEAFF. In DNA form, the CDR3 reads TGTGCCAGTGGAGTGGGGGGTGGGGGCACTGAAGCTTTCTTT.

V is TRBV4-1 and J is TRBJ1-1, with D unresolved. Germline V lookup: CDR1 MGHRA, CDR2 YSYEKL. CDR3 length: 15 amino acids. V gave up 0 bases and J gave up 0 bases, with 8 bases separating them. For the CDR3, the DNA is TGCGCCAGCAGCCAAGAGAACAGCCTGAACACTGAAGCTTTCTTT. It translates to CASSQENSLNTEAFF.

The V and J genes are TRBV15 and TRBJ1-1, with D unresolved. The V gene lost 3 bases and the J gene lost 1 base, with 6 bases spanning the gap. The CDR3 has 13 amino acids. CDR1 and CDR2 (germline): LNHNV, YYDKDF (reference sequence). The CDR3 loop reads CATSSSGNTEAFF. CDR3 nucleotides: TGTGCCACCAGCAGCTCAGGGAACACTGAAGCTTTCTTT.